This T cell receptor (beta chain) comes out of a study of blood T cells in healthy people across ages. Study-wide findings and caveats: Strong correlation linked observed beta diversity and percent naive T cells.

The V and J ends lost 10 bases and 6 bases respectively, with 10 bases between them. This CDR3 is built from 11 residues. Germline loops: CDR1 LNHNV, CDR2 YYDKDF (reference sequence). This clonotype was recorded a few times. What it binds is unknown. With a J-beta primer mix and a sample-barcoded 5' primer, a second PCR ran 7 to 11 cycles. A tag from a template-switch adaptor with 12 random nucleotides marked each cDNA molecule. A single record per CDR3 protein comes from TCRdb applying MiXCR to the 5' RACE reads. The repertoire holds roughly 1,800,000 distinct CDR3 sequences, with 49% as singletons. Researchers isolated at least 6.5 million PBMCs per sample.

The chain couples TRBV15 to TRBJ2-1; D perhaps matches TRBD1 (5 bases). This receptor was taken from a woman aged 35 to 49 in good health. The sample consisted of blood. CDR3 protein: CAIGHPNEQFF. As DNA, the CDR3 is TGTGCCATAGGACACCCCAATGAGCAGTTCTTC.